The rows below give T cell receptor beta chains drawn from one sample of a study of vaccination effects on CD4 cells after COVID-19. Produced via immunoSEQ multiplex PCR; TCRdb's table is partial and in-frame only. The profile covers 30,000 to 35,000 clones, with around 69% appearing a single time and 14% to 15% taken by the ten largest. For these receptors, no antigen is known. The specimen comprised CD4+ T cells from PBMCs cultured without peptide, sampled after COVID-19 vaccination. The receptors originated from a human donor who received a COVID-19 vaccine. Both conserved end residues are part of each CDR3. Where a row states a size, it is once, few, many or the class of an expanded clone; other rows omit it.

V gene	J gene	clone size	CDR3 protein
TRBV6-1	TRBJ1-6	-	CASSEDLVNSPLHF
TRBV12-2	TRBJ2-1	few	CASRLGASVSQYNEQFF
TRBV3-1/TRBV3-2	TRBJ2-2	-	CASSQEWGADPHPGELFF
TRBV12-3/TRBV12-4	TRBJ1-3	-	CASRGPGNTIYF
TRBV29-1	TRBJ1-2	-	CSVIDGNYGYTF
TRBV5-1	TRBJ1-1	-	CASSRQMNTEAFF
TRBV4-2	TRBJ2-1	-	CASSQAISYNEQFF
TRBV6-1	TRBJ1-2	-	CASSEQGYGYTF
TRBV19	TRBJ1-5	-	CASEGQGNQPQHF
TRBV6-5	TRBJ1-1	-	CASTPGQNTEAFF
TRBV3-1/TRBV3-2	TRBJ1-1	-	CASSPQTGGTEAFF
TRBV7-2	TRBJ2-1	-	CASSRLGGASYNEQFF
TRBV27	TRBJ1-4	-	CASRGQSGEKLFF
TRBV7-9	TRBJ1-3	few	CASSLALTVSGNTIYF
TRBV28	TRBJ2-7	few	CASSQGPGVSYEQYF
TRBV29-1	TRBJ2-7	-	CSVEAPGSYEQYF
TRBV4-1	TRBJ2-1	few	CASSASTSSSYNEQFF
TRBV30	TRBJ2-3	-	CAWTTGAFYTQYF
TRBV5-1	TRBJ1-1	-	CASSTGQGLLNTEAFF
TRBV6-5	TRBJ1-4	once	CASSRGQTTNEKLFF
TRBV10-1	TRBJ2-1	-	CASSESGTSGALLYNEQFF
TRBV7-8	TRBJ2-1	-	CASSLVGRAFGEQFF
TRBV12-3/TRBV12-4	TRBJ1-1	-	CASSPYWNEAFF
TRBV7-9	TRBJ1-6	-	CASSLGGSGTGSTPLHF
TRBV28	TRBJ2-1	-	CASRAGGTYNEQFF
TRBV10-3	TRBJ1-2	once	CAISHGTGVIYGYTF